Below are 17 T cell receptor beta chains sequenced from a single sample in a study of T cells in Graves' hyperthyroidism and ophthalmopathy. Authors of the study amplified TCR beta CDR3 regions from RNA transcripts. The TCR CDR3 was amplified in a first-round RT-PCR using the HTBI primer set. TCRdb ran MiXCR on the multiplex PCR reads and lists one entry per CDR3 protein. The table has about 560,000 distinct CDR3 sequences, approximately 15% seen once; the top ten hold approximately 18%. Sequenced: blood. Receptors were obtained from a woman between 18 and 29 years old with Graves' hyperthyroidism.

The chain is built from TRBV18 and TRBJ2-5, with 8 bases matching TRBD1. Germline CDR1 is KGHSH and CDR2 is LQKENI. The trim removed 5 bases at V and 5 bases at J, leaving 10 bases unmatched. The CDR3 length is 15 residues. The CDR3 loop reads CASSASGQAGETQYF. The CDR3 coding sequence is TGTGCCAGCTCAGCCTCGGGACAGGCGGGGGAGACCCAGTACTTC.

CDR3 sequence reads: CASSFTQNYEQYF. The DNA for the CDR3 is TGCGCCAGCAGCTTCACACAGAACTACGAGCAGTACTTC. The genes are TRBV5-1 and TRBJ2-7; D gene unclear. The V and J ends lost 2 bases and 3 bases respectively, with 9 bases between them. The CDR3 extends over 13 amino acids. CDR1 is SGHRS, CDR2 YFSETQ, per germline.

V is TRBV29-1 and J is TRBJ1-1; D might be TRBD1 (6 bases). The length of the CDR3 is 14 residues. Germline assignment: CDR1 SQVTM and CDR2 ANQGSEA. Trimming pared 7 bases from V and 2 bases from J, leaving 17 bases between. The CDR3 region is CSASNPGHNTEAFF. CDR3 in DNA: TGCAGCGCTAGCAACCCGGGACACAACACTGAAGCTTTCTTT.

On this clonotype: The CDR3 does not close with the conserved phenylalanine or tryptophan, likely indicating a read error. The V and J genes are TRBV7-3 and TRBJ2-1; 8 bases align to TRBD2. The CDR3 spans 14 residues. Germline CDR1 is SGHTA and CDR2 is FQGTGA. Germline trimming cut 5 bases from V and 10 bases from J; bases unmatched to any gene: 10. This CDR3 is CASSHIGGAKEQFL. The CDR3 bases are TGTGCCAGCAGCCACATCGGGGGGGCCAAGGAGCAGTTCCTC.

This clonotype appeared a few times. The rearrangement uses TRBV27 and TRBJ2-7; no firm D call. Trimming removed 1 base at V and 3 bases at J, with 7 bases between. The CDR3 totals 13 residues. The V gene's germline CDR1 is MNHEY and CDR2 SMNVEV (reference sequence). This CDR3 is CASSLFAGYEQYF. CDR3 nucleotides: TGTGCCAGCAGTTTATTCGCAGGCTACGAGCAGTACTTC.

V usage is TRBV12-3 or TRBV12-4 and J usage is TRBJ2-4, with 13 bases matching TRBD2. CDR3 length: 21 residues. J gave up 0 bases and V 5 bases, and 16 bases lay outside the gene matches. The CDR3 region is CASSPTRTSGSRKKAKNIQYF. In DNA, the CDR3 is TGTGCCAGCAGTCCTACGCGGACTAGCGGGAGTCGAAAGAAAGCCAAAAACATTCAGTACTTC.

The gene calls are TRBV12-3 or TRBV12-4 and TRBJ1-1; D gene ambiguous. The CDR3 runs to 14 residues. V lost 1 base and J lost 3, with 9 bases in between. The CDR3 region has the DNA TGTGCCAGCAGTTTAGGTGTGTGGGACACTGAAGCTTTCTTT. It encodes CASSLGVWDTEAFF.

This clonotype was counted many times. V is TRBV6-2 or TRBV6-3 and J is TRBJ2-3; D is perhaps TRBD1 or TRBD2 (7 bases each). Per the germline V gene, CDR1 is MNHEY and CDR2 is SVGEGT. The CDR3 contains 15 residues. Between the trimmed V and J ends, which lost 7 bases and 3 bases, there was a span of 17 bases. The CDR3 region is CASIRGGGWTDTQYF. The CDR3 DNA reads TGTGCCAGCATCAGGGGGGGGGGCTGGACAGATACGCAGTATTTT.

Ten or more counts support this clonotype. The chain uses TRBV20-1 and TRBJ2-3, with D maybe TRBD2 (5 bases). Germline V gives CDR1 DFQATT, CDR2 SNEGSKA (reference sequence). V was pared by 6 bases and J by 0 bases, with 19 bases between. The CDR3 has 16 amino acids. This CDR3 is CSAAREILLSTDTQYF. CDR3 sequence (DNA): TGCAGTGCCGCGAGGGAAATTCTCTTAAGCACAGATACGCAGTATTTT.

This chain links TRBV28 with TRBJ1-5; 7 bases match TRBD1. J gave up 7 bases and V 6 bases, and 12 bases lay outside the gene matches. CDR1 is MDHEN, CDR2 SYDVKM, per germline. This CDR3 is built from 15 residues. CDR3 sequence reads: CASSPGGGRRQPQHF. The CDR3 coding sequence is TGTGCCAGCAGCCCAGGGGGGGGAAGGAGGCAGCCCCAGCATTTT.

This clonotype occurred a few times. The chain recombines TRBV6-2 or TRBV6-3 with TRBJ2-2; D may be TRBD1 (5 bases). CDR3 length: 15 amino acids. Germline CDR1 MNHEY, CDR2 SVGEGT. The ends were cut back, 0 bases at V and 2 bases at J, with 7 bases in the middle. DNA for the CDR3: TGTGCCAGCAGTTACTCGACAGTAAACACCGGGGAGCTGTTTTTT. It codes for CASSYSTVNTGELFF.

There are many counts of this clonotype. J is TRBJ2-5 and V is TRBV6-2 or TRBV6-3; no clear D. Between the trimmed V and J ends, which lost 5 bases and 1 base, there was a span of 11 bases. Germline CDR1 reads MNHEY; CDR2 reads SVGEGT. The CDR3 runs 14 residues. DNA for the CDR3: TGTGCCAGCAGTCAACGGGTGTCCCAAGAGACCCAGTACTTC. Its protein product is CASSQRVSQETQYF.

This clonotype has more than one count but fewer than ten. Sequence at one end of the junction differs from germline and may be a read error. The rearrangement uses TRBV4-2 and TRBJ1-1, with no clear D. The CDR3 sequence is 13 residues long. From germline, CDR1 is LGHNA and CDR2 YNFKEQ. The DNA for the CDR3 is TGTGCCAGCAGCCAATCCGTGATCACTGAAACTTTCTTT. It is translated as CASSQSVITETFF.

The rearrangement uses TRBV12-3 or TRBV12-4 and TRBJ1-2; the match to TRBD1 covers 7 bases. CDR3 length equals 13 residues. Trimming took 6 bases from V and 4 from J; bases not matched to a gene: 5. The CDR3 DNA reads TGTGCCAGCAGCCGACAGGGTTTCTATGGCTACACCTTC. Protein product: CASSRQGFYGYTF.

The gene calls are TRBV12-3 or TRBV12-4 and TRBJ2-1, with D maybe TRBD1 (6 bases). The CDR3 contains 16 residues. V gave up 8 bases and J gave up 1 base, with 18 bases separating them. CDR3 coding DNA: TGTGCCAGCGCCGCTCCCGGGACACCTTCCTACAATGAGCAGTTCTTC. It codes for CASAAPGTPSYNEQFF.

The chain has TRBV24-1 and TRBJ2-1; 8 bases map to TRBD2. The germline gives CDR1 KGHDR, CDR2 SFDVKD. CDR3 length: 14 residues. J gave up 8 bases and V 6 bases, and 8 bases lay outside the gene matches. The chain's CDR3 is CATSTGGRYDEQFF. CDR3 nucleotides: TGTGCCACCAGTACAGGCGGGAGGTACGATGAGCAGTTCTTC.

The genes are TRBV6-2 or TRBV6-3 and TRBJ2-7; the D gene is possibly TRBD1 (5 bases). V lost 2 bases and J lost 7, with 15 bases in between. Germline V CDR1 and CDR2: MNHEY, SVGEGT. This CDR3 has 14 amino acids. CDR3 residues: CASSYMGQGREQYF. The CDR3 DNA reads TGTGCCAGCAGTTACATGGGGCAGGGCAGAGAGCAGTACTTC.